This T cell receptor beta chain was recorded in a study of blood T cell repertoires in COVID-19. Study-wide context: The United States, Italy and Spain provided the acute and convalescent COVID-19 samples. PBMCs, B-cell-depleted T cells, or T cells were the source of the cDNA or gDNA that made up the material.

The CDR3 totals 13 residues. Germline CDR1 is SGHTA and CDR2 is FQGNSA. V was clipped by 6 bases and J by 1 base, with 9 bases between them. Per the original data handling: Nucleated cell counts were estimated from reference gene primer amplification. Generated by immunoSEQ multiplex PCR, the TCRdb table keeps only in-frame clones and is missing some. V, J and clone size are taken as reported in that table, and D and trimming were inferred from the DNA itself. Altogether 80,000 to 90,000 clones are present, approximately 88% being singletons, with the ten largest covering over 5%. Sequencing was performed on peripheral blood. This chain joins TRBV7-2 and TRBJ1-1; D remains unclear. The TCR comes from a man in his fifties or sixties with acute or convalescent COVID-19. The CDR3 DNA reads TGTGCCAGCAGGTCCCAAGCGAACACTGAAGCTTTCTTT. Residues: CASRSQANTEAFF.